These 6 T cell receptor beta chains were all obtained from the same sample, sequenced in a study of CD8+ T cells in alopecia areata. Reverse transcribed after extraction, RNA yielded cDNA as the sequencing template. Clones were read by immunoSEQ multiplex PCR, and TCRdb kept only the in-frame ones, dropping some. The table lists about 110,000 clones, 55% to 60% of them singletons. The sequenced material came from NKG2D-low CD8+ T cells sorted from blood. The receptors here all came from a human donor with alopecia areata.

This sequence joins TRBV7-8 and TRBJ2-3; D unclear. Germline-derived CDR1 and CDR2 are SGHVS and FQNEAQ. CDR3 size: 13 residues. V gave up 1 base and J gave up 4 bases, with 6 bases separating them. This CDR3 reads CASSLGSADTQYF. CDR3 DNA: TGTGCCAGCAGCTTAGGGAGCGCAGATACGCAGTATTTT.

The CDR3 DNA follows: TGTGCCAGCCAAAGGGGGGGACAGGGTAGGAATCAGCCCCAGCATTTT. It encodes CASQRGGQGRNQPQHF. The chain combines TRBV27 with TRBJ1-5; 9 bases line up with TRBD1. Germline V gene lookup returns CDR1 MNHEY and CDR2 SMNVEV (reference sequence). The CDR3 totals 16 residues. With 8 bases clipped from V and 4 bases from J, the junction kept 12 bases outside the gene matches.

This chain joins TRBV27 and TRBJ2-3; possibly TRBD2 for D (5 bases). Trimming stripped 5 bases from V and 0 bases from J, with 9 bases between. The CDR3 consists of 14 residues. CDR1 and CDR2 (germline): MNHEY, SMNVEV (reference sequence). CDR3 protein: CASSRGSSTDTQYF. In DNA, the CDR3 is TGTGCCAGCAGTCGAGGGAGTAGCACAGATACGCAGTATTTT.

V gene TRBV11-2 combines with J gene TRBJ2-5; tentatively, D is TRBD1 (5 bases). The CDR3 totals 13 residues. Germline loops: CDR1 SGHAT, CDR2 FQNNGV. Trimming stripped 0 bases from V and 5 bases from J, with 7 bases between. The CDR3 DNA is TGTGCCAGCAGCTTAGAGGGGCCGGAGACCCAGTACTTC. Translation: CASSLEGPETQYF.

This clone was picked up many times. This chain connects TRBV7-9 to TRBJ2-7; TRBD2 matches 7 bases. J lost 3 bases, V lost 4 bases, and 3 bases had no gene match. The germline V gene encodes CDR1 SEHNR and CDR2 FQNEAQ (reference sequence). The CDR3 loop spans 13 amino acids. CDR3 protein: CASSSGLDYEQYF. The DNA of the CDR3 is TGTGCCAGCAGCTCCGGACTAGACTACGAGCAGTACTTC.

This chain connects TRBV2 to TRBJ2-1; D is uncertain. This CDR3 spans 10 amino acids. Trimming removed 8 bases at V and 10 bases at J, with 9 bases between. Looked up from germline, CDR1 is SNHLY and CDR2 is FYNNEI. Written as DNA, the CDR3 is TGTGCCAGCGCTATGAGGGAGCAGTTCTTC. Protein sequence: CASAMREQFF.